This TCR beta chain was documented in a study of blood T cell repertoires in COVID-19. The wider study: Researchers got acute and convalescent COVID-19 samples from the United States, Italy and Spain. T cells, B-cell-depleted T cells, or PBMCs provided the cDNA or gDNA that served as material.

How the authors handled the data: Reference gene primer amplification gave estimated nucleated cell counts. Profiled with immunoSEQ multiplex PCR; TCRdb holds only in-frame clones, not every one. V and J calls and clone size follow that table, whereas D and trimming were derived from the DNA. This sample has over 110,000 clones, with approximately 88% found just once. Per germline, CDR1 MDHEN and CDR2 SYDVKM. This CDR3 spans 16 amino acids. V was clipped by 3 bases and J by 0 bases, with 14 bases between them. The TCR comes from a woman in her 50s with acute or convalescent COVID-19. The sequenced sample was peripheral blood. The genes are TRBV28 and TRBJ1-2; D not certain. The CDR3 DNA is TGTGCCAGCAGTTTGTTTACCGAGCTCACTAACTATGGCTACACCTTC. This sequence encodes CASSLFTELTNYGYTF.